A selection of T cell receptor beta chains follows, all from one sample in a study of Graves' ophthalmopathy and Graves' hyperthyroidism. TCRdb itself ran the multiplex PCR reads through MiXCR, one entry per CDR3 protein. Of 150,000 to 200,000 distinct CDR3 sequences in the sample, 35% to 50% were seen once. The specimen sequenced was peripheral blood. These receptors were taken from a man aged 25-45 years with Graves' ophthalmopathy. Both conserved end residues are part of each CDR3. A D gene is named only where the DNA matches it firmly. The size of a clone is reported for some rows only, either as once, few or many, or as a class for expanded clones.

TRBV12-3/TRBV12-4,TRBJ1-2,once,-,TGTGCCAGCAGTTTAAGCCGACAGGCCGTTGGCTACACCTTC,CASSLSRQAVGYTF
TRBV6-1,TRBJ2-7,-,TRBD1,TGTGCCAGCAGTGTAGGGACAGGGGTGATGTACGAGCAGTACTTC,CASSVGTGVMYEQYF
TRBV12-3/TRBV12-4,TRBJ2-2,many,-,TGTGCCACCGGGTCCTGGACCGGGGAGCTGTTTTTT,CATGSWTGELFF
TRBV19,TRBJ1-3,once,-,TGTGCCAGTAGCCCGATTACGTGGGATTTATTCTCTGGAAACACCATATATTTT,CASSPITWDLFSGNTIYF
TRBV6-2/TRBV6-3,TRBJ1-2,many,TRBD1,TGTGCCAGCAGTTACGGGACAGGGAAAACCGGCTATGGCTACACCTTC,CASSYGTGKTGYGYTF
TRBV6-5,TRBJ1-6,few,-,TGTGCCAGCAGTTACTACCGGCCACGGAATAATTCACCCCTCCACTTT,CASSYYRPRNNSPLHF
TRBV12-3/TRBV12-4,TRBJ1-2,once,TRBD1,TGTGCCAGCCGGAGTGGTGCAGGGGGCCTAAACTATGGCTACACCTTC,CASRSGAGGLNYGYTF
TRBV7-2,TRBJ2-7,many,TRBD2,TGTGCCAGCAGCCTAATTCGGACTAGCTCCTACGAGCAGTACTTC,CASSLIRTSSYEQYF
TRBV30,TRBJ2-7,many,-,TGTGCCTGGAGTAGGCGGGACACATTAGCGGAGAGCTCCTACGAGCAGTACTTC,CAWSRRDTLAESSYEQYF
TRBV7-9,TRBJ1-6,-,TRBD1,TGTGCCAGCAGTCTTAGGGGGGTCGGGACAGGGAATAATTCACCCCTCCACTTT,CASSLRGVGTGNNSPLHF
TRBV7-2,TRBJ1-1,-,-,TGTGCCAGCAGCTTAGCAGCGGGCCGAAACACTGAAGCTTTCTTT,CASSLAAGRNTEAFF
TRBV7-2,TRBJ2-7,-,-,TGTGCCAGCAGCTCAGACAGCCTAGGTTACGAGCAGTACTTC,CASSSDSLGYEQYF
TRBV28,TRBJ1-1,many,-,TGTGCCAGCACGACCCCGCGTGGGAACACTGAAGCTTTCTTT,CASTTPRGNTEAFF
TRBV28,TRBJ2-5,many,-,TGTGCCAGCGGGGGGTATCAAGAGACCCAGTACTTC,CASGGYQETQYF
TRBV6-1,TRBJ2-4,-,-,TGTGCCAGCATGACAGGACAGGCCAAAAACATTCAGTACTTC,CASMTGQAKNIQYF
TRBV6-1,TRBJ1-5,-,TRBD1,TGTGCCAGCAGCTGGACAGGGGATCGGCAGCCCCAGCATTTT,CASSWTGDRQPQHF
TRBV27,TRBJ1-2,many,-,TGTGCCAGCAGTCGCGGTAATAGCTATGGCTACACCTTC,CASSRGNSYGYTF
TRBV11-2,TRBJ2-5,many,-,TGTGCCAGCAGCTTGCGTAACAGCCCGGAGGCCCAGTACTTC,CASSLRNSPEAQYF
TRBV12-3/TRBV12-4,TRBJ1-5,many,-,TGTGCCAGCAGTCCCACGGACAGATTAAGCAATCAGCCCCAGCATTTT,CASSPTDRLSNQPQHF
TRBV7-6,TRBJ2-5,-,-,TGTGCCAGCAGGAGTGGGTACGAGTCCTACTTC,CASRSGYESYF
TRBV7-2,TRBJ1-1,once,-,TGTGCCAGCAGCTTAGGAGGGTCGGGCACTGAAGCTTTCTTT,CASSLGGSGTEAFF
TRBV6-5,TRBJ1-2,-,-,TGTGCCAGCAGTTATGGACGGACTGGCGGCTACACCTTC,CASSYGRTGGYTF
TRBV12-3/TRBV12-4,TRBJ2-7,many,-,TGTGCCAGCAGTTTAGAGGAATCGACCTACGAGCAGTACTTC,CASSLEESTYEQYF
TRBV15,TRBJ1-6,many,-,TGTGCCACCAGCAGAGGGGAGATCAATTCACCCCTCCACTTT,CATSRGEINSPLHF
TRBV12-3/TRBV12-4,TRBJ2-2,few,TRBD2,TGTGCCAGCATGCTAGCGGCGAACACCGGGGAGCTGTTTTTT,CASMLAANTGELFF
TRBV6-2/TRBV6-3,TRBJ1-1,-,-,TGTGCCAGCAGTTACTCCTCGGTCCTTAACACTGAAGCTTTCTTT,CASSYSSVLNTEAFF
TRBV6-5,TRBJ2-2,many,-,TGTGCCAGCGGACCAGGACGGAACACCGGGGAGCTGTTTTTT,CASGPGRNTGELFF
TRBV2,TRBJ1-2,many,-,TGTGCCAGCAGTGAAGTTGTTGAGGAACGATTGATAGGGATGGTCTATGGCTACACCTTC,CASSEVVEERLIGMVYGYTF
TRBV20-1,TRBJ2-4,many,TRBD1,TGCAGTGCTAGACCTCCGGACAGGGAGCACATTCAGTACTTC,CSARPPDREHIQYF
TRBV27,TRBJ1-3,many,-,TGTGCCAGCAGTTTCCGAGGCGGCTCTGGAAACACCATATATTTT,CASSFRGGSGNTIYF
TRBV25-1,TRBJ2-5,once,TRBD2,TGTGCCAGCAGTCCCCCCGGGGAGCGGGAAGGAAACCAAGAGACCCAGTACTTC,CASSPPGEREGNQETQYF
TRBV28,TRBJ2-7,-,TRBD1,TGTGCCAGCAGTCCGGACAGGTCAAAGTACTTC,CASSPDRSKYF
TRBV7-2,TRBJ1-2,many,-,TGTGCCAGCAGCTCGGGACACGAACTCTATGGCTACACCTTC,CASSSGHELYGYTF
TRBV9,TRBJ2-7,many,TRBD2,TGTGCCAGCAGCGTAGGGCTAGCGGGCCTATCTACGAGTGAGCAGTACTTC,CASSVGLAGLSTSEQYF
TRBV11-2,TRBJ2-5,many,TRBD2,TGTGCCAGCAGCTTAGGTTTGGGTGGGAGGGCCCAAGAGACCCAGTACTTC,CASSLGLGGRAQETQYF
TRBV12-5,TRBJ1-1,many,-,TGTGCTAGTGGTTTGGTTAACAGCAAAGAAGCTTTCTTT,CASGLVNSKEAFF
TRBV28,TRBJ2-5,many,TRBD1,TGTGCCAGCGCCGAAGGGGGCGCGGGAGAGACCCAGTACTTC,CASAEGGAGETQYF
TRBV20-1,TRBJ2-6,many,TRBD2,TGCAGTGCTAGGAAGGGAGGGTCTGGGGCCAACGTCCTGACTTTC,CSARKGGSGANVLTF
TRBV2,TRBJ1-5,-,TRBD1,TGTGCCAGCAGCTTACAGGGGGCGAGGAGTCAGCCCCAGCATTTT,CASSLQGARSQPQHF
TRBV14,TRBJ1-2,-,TRBD1,TGTGCCAGCAGCCAAGACCTGACAGGGGACTATGGCTACACCTTC,CASSQDLTGDYGYTF
TRBV12-3/TRBV12-4,TRBJ2-7,many,TRBD1,TGTGCCAGCAGTTCTCCCGGGACAGGCTGCGAGCAGTACTTC,CASSSPGTGCEQYF
TRBV27,TRBJ1-6,-,-,TGTGCCAGCAGCCTGACCGGGACGAATTCACCCCTCCACTTT,CASSLTGTNSPLHF
TRBV24-1,TRBJ2-5,many,-,TGTGCCACCAGTGACGCGACAGGATTCCAAGAGACCCAGTACTTC,CATSDATGFQETQYF
TRBV7-2,TRBJ2-5,many,TRBD2,TGTGCCAGCAGCTTAGTAGCGGGAGTGGCGGAGACCCAGTACTTC,CASSLVAGVAETQYF